The clone carrying this TCR beta chain appeared a few times. The antigen remains undetermined. Germline CDR1 and CDR2: SGHRS and YFSETQ. V was clipped by 4 bases and J by 1 base; unmatched bases: 4. The CDR3 covers 15 residues. The entry originates in a study of blood T cells in healthy people across ages. A second PCR of roughly 7 to 11 cycles used a sample-barcoded 5' primer and a J-beta primer mix. TCRdb passed the 5' RACE reads through MiXCR, listing each CDR3 protein once. Counted here are about 1,400,000 distinct CDR3 sequences, 42% occurring once; the ten biggest clones make up roughly 8.2%. Study conclusions and caveats: TCR beta diversity per million T cells fell roughly linearly with age. Both higher diversity and more naive CD4+ cells marked long-lived donors when set against aged donors. Samples with more naive T cells showed higher observed beta diversity.

The genes are TRBV5-1 and TRBJ2-2, with 7 bases identical to TRBD1. Sequencing was done on a sample of blood. The receptor's source is a young woman in good health. The CDR3 sequence: CASSPWTGNTGELFF. CDR3 nucleotide sequence: TGCGCCAGCAGCCCTTGGACAGGGAACACCGGGGAGCTGTTTTTT.